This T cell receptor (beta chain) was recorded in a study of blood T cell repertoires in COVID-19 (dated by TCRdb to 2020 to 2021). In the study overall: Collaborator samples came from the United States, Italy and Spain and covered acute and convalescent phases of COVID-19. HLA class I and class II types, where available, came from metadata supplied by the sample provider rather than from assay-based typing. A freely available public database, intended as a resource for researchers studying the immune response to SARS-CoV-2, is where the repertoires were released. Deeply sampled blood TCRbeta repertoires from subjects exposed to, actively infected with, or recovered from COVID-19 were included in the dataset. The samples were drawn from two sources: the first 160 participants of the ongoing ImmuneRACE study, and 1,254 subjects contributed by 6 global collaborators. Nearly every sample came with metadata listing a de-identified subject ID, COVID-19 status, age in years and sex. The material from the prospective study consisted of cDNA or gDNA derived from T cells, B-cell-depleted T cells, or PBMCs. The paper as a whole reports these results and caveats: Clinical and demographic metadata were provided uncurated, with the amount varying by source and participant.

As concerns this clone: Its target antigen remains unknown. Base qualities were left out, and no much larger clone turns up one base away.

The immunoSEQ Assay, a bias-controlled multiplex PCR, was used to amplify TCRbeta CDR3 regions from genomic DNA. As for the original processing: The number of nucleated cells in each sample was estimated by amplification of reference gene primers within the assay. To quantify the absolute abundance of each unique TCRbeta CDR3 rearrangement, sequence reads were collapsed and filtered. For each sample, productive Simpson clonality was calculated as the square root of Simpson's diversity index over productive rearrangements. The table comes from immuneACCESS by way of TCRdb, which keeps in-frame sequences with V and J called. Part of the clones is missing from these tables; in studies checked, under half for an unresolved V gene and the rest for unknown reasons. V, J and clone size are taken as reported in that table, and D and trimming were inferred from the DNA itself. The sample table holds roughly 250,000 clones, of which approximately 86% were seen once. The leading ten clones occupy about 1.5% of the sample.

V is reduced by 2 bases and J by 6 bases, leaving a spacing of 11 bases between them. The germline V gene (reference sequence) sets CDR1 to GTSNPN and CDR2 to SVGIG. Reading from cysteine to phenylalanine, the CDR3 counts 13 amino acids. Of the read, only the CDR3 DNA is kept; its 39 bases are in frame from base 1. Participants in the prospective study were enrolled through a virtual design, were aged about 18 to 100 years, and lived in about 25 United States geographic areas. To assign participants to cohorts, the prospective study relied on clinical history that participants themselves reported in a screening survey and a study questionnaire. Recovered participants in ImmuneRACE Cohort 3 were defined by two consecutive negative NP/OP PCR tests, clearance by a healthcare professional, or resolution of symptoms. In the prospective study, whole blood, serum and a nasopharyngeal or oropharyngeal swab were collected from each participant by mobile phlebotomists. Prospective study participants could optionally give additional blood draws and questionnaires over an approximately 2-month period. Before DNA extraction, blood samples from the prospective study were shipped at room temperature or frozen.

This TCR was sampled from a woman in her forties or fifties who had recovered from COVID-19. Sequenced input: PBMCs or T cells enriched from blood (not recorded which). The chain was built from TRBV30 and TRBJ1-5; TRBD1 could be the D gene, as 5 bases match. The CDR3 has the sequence CAWSSGGGQPQHF. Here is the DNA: TGTGCCTGGAGTTCGGGGGGGGGTCAGCCCCAGCATTTT.